Shown below are 32 T cell receptor beta chains from a single sample sequenced in a study of blood T cell repertoires in COVID-19. TCRdb's table, derived via immunoSEQ multiplex PCR, lists solely in-frame clones and lacks some. This table holds more than 200,000 clones, approximately 84% found once. Material for sequencing was peripheral blood. These receptors originate from an elderly woman with acute or convalescent COVID-19.

The J gene is TRBJ1-5, the V gene TRBV10-3, with D possibly matching TRBD1 (5 bases). Germline V gene sequence: CDR1 ENHRY, CDR2 SYGVKD. This CDR3 region has 13 residues. V shed 8 bases and J shed 3 bases, with 11 bases lying between them. The CDR3 coding sequence is TGTGCCATCGGCCGGGACTCCAATCAGCCCCAGCATTTT. Protein product: CAIGRDSNQPQHF.

This clone showed up just a few times. The gene calls are TRBV5-1 and TRBJ2-1; a possible D gene is TRBD2 (6 bases). CDR1 SGHRS and CDR2 YFSETQ come from the germline V gene. There are 14 residues in the CDR3. V was clipped by 2 bases and J by 6 bases, with 12 bases between them. Here the CDR3 reads CASSLNAGSNEQFF. The CDR3 bases are TGCGCCAGCAGCTTAAACGCGGGGTCCAATGAGCAGTTCTTC.

This chain links TRBV4-1 with TRBJ1-2, with D maybe TRBD1 (5 bases). Trimming pared 1 base from V and 4 bases from J, leaving 16 bases between. Germline CDR1 is MGHRA and CDR2 is YSYEKL. This CDR3 spans 16 amino acids. The CDR3 reads CASSQVPSQQGYGYTF. The CDR3 coding sequence is TGCGCCAGCAGCCAAGTCCCCTCACAGCAGGGCTATGGCTACACCTTC.

The sample holds a few counts of this clone. The chain uses TRBV5-1 and TRBJ1-2, with 7 positions matching TRBD1. With 5 bases clipped from V and 5 bases from J, the junction kept 9 bases outside the gene matches. The CDR3 consists of 14 residues. The germline gives CDR1 SGHRS, CDR2 YFSETQ. The CDR3 loop reads CASSEGGGAYGYTF. Written as DNA, the CDR3 is TGCGCCAGCAGTGAAGGAGGGGGCGCTTATGGCTACACCTTC.

This clone was seen a few times. This chain links TRBV3-1 (or the pseudogene TRBV3-2) with TRBJ2-7; 7 bases map to TRBD1. This CDR3 comprises 15 residues. With V trimmed by 4 bases and J by 3 bases, 9 bases remained unmatched. Germline V gene data show CDR1 as LGHDT and CDR2 as YNNKEL (reference sequence). The CDR3 DNA follows: TGTGCCAGCAGCCCAAGTGCGAGGGGGCACTACGAGCAGTACTTC. This codes for CASSPSARGHYEQYF.

This chain uses TRBV19 with TRBJ2-3; D gene unclear. This CDR3 is 16 amino acids long. Germline V gene data show CDR1 as LNHDA and CDR2 as SQIVND (reference sequence). Trimming left V 4 bases short and J 0 bases short, with 14 bases between. The CDR3 protein is CASSRAPFTSTDTQYF. The CDR3 bases are TGTGCCAGTAGTAGAGCCCCCTTTACTAGCACAGATACGCAGTATTTT.

This sequence joins TRBV3-1 (or the pseudogene TRBV3-2) and TRBJ1-5; D remains unclear. Germline CDR1 and CDR2: LGHDT and YNNKEL (reference sequence). Trimming cost V 3 bases and J 4 bases, with 16 bases left between them. The CDR3 spans 16 residues. CDR3 sequence (DNA): TGTGCCAGCAGCCAGGGAGGGTACAGCGAAAATCAGCCCCAGCATTTT. It codes for CASSQGGYSENQPQHF.

The gene calls are TRBV29-1 and TRBJ2-5, with D perhaps TRBD2 (6 bases). The V and J ends lost 4 bases and 5 bases respectively, with 8 bases between them. This CDR3 spans 11 amino acids. CDR1 and CDR2 from the germline V gene are SQVTM and ANQGSEA. In nucleotides, the CDR3 is TGCAGCGTTGCCCGGGGGGAGACCCAGTACTTC. This translates into CSVARGETQYF.

This chain links TRBV30 with TRBJ2-3; TRBD2 is a possible D gene (5 bases). This CDR3 is 11 amino acids long. CDR1 is GTSNPN, CDR2 SVGIG, per germline (reference sequence). Trimming left V 4 bases short and J 7 bases short, with 9 bases between. The CDR3 sequence is CAWMKRNTQYF. In nucleotides, the CDR3 is TGTGCCTGGATGAAGCGGAATACGCAGTATTTT.

The V and J genes are TRBV5-6 and TRBJ1-1, with 9 positions matching TRBD1. The CDR3 consists of 14 residues. Germline values: CDR1 SGHDT, CDR2 YYEEEE. V shed 4 bases and J 4 bases; nucleotides not matched to a gene: 5. The CDR3 reads CASSDRDRVTEAFF. In DNA, the CDR3 is TGTGCCAGCAGCGACCGGGACAGGGTCACTGAAGCTTTCTTT.

This rearrangement joins TRBV5-4 to TRBJ2-5; 9 nucleotides match TRBD1. This CDR3 spans 14 amino acids. Germline values: CDR1 SGHNT, CDR2 YYREEE (reference sequence). The V segment lost 4 bases and the J segment 5 bases; nucleotides outside the gene matches: 6. The CDR3 DNA is TGTGCCAGCAGCGGAACAGGGGGCGGGGAGACCCAGTACTTC. Translated: CASSGTGGGETQYF.

This clone was detected only a few times. This chain links TRBV3-1 (or the pseudogene TRBV3-2) with TRBJ1-2, with D maybe TRBD1 (6 bases). Trimming took 4 bases from V and 2 from J, leaving 14 bases between them. This CDR3 spans 15 amino acids. Germline V gene data show CDR1 as LGHDT and CDR2 as YNNKEL (reference sequence). CDR3 protein: CASSPRGGSNYGYTF. The CDR3, as DNA: TGTGCCAGCAGCCCTAGGGGGGGCAGCAACTATGGCTACACCTTC.

The gene calls are TRBV3-1 (or the pseudogene TRBV3-2) and TRBJ2-1, with a weak D call TRBD2 (7 bases). Germline lookup yields CDR1 LGHDT and CDR2 YNNKEL (reference sequence). The V and J ends lost 5 bases and 8 bases respectively, with 19 bases between them. The CDR3 has 15 amino acids. The CDR3: CASSGSLGGRDEQFF. The CDR3 DNA is TGTGCCAGCAGCGGCTCCCTCGGGGGGCGGGATGAGCAGTTCTTC.

The J gene is TRBJ2-3, the V gene TRBV5-1; 9 nucleotides align to TRBD1. CDR1 and CDR2 from the germline V gene are SGHRS and YFSETQ. The CDR3 is 15 amino acids. V lost 4 bases, J lost 6 bases, and 9 bases stayed unmatched. The CDR3 region is CASSQEGQGLDTQYF. The CDR3 coding sequence is TGCGCCAGCAGCCAGGAAGGACAGGGGTTGGATACGCAGTATTTT.

This clone was found a few times. This chain joins TRBV3-1 (or the pseudogene TRBV3-2) and TRBJ1-2; perhaps TRBD1 as D (5 bases). Trimming removed 1 base from V and 4 bases from J, with 10 bases in between. The CDR3 spans 14 residues. Germline V lookup: CDR1 LGHDT, CDR2 YNNKEL (reference sequence). Written as DNA, the CDR3 is TGTGCCAGCAGCCAAGGGGGCGGTGGCTATGGCTACACCTTC. Protein sequence: CASSQGGGGYGYTF.

The chain links TRBV3-1 (or the pseudogene TRBV3-2) to TRBJ1-1; maybe TRBD1 (5 bases). The CDR3 is 16 residues long. V lost 8 bases to trimming and J lost 0 bases, with 19 bases between them. Germline CDR1 LGHDT, CDR2 YNNKEL (reference sequence). CDR3: CASSAPGRALNTEAFF. In DNA form, the CDR3 reads TGTGCCAGCTCTGCCCCGGGCAGGGCCTTGAACACTGAAGCTTTCTTT.

This clone was observed a handful of times. The chain employs TRBV2 and TRBJ2-5; 8 bases map to TRBD2. This CDR3 has 15 residues. J was trimmed by 7 bases and V by 6 bases; bases with no gene match: 13. Germline V gives CDR1 SNHLY, CDR2 FYNNEI. The CDR3 DNA follows: TGTGCCAGCAGCCTTCAGAGTAGCGGGGTAGGGACCCAGTACTTC. It yields the protein CASSLQSSGVGTQYF.

The V gene is TRBV19, the J gene TRBJ2-1, with a weak D call TRBD2 (6 bases). V lost 6 bases and J lost 10, with 19 bases in between. CDR3 length equals 14 residues. Per germline, CDR1 LNHDA and CDR2 SQIVND (reference sequence). CDR3 nucleotide sequence: TGTGCCAGTAGGGATCCGGGAGCCAAAATCGAGCAGTTCTTC. As protein: CASRDPGAKIEQFF.

J is TRBJ1-2 and V is TRBV7-8; 10 bases align to TRBD1. Per germline, CDR1 SGHVS and CDR2 FQNEAQ. Losses at the gene ends were 5 bases for V and 5 bases for J; bases not matched to a gene: 5. This CDR3 has 14 residues. The DNA for the CDR3 is TGTGCCAGCAGCCCAAGGACAGGGGGTTATGGCTACACCTTC. Its protein is CASSPRTGGYGYTF.

The rearrangement links TRBV19 to TRBJ2-3; D uncertain. The CDR3 extends over 18 amino acids. The V end lost 1 base, the J end lost 5 bases, and 22 bases lay between the germline ends. Germline CDR1 and CDR2: LNHDA and SQIVND (reference sequence). The CDR3 sequence is CASSIGRSSAQLRDTQYF. CDR3 nucleotides: TGTGCCAGTAGTATAGGCCGGAGCAGCGCCCAGTTGAGAGATACGCAGTATTTT.

This sequence joins TRBV12-3 or TRBV12-4 and TRBJ2-5; the D is unclear. Trimming pared 7 bases from V and 5 bases from J, leaving 8 bases between. There are 11 residues in the CDR3. The CDR3 loop reads CASTHGETQYF. The CDR3 DNA follows: TGTGCCAGCACCCACGGGGAGACCCAGTACTTC.

The chain couples TRBV19 to TRBJ1-6, with 10 bases aligning to TRBD1. With V trimmed by 6 bases and J by 9 bases, 2 bases remained unmatched. This CDR3 region has 13 residues. Germline CDR1 LNHDA, CDR2 SQIVND (reference sequence). For the CDR3, the DNA is TGTGCCAGTAGGGGACAGGGGACTTCACCCCTCCACTTT. It yields the protein CASRGQGTSPLHF.

The rearrangement links TRBV2 to TRBJ2-3; TRBD1 is a possible D gene (5 bases). The germline gives CDR1 SNHLY, CDR2 FYNNEI. The germline V and J ends were trimmed by 3 bases and 5 bases, with 6 bases remaining between them. CDR3 length: 12 residues. CDR3 amino acids: CASSDREDTQYF. Here the CDR3 DNA reads TGTGCCAGCAGTGACAGGGAAGATACGCAGTATTTT.

This chain joins TRBV29-1 and TRBJ2-7; D is ambiguous. The CDR3 is made up of 11 amino acids. V gave up 7 bases and J gave up 2 bases, with 9 bases separating them. The germline V gene has CDR1 SQVTM and CDR2 ANQGSEA. The CDR3 region is CSAVVAYEQYF. The CDR3 DNA sequence: TGCAGCGCGGTAGTGGCCTACGAGCAGTACTTC.

This sequence joins TRBV7-9 and TRBJ2-7, with D possibly matching TRBD2 (7 bases). Germline V gives CDR1 SEHNR, CDR2 FQNEAQ (reference sequence). Between the trimmed V and J ends, which lost 0 bases and 3 bases, there was a span of 9 bases. The CDR3 runs to 14 residues. Written as DNA, the CDR3 is TGTGCCAGCAGCTTAGCAGGGGGGGACTACGAGCAGTACTTC. Protein sequence: CASSLAGGDYEQYF. Full variable domain (rest looked up from reference TRBV7-9 and TRBJ2-7): DTGVSQNPRHKITKRGQNVTFRCDPISEHNRLYWYRQTLGQGPEFLTYFQNEAQLEKSRLLSDRFSAERPKGSFSTLEIQRTEQGDSAMYLCASSLAGGDYEQYFGPGTRLTVT.

This clone came up once. The chain recombines TRBV2 with TRBJ1-1, with TRBD1 matching 7 bases. Germline CDR1 reads SNHLY; CDR2 reads FYNNEI. This CDR3 region has 15 residues. Losses at the gene ends were 7 bases for V and 0 bases for J; bases not matched to a gene: 8. CDR3 in DNA: TGTGCCAGCATCGCGACCGGGACAGTGAACACTGAAGCTTTCTTT. Translation: CASIATGTVNTEAFF. Based on the CDR3 plus reference TRBV2 and TRBJ1-1, the full variable domain is EPEVTQTPSHQVTQMGQEVILRCVPISNHLYFYWYRQILGQKVEFLVSFYNNEISEKSEIFDDQFSVERPDGSNFTLKIRSTKLEDSAMYFCASIATGTVNTEAFFGQGTRLTVV.

This clone occurred a few times. This sequence joins TRBV29-1 and TRBJ1-5; 9 bases are a match to TRBD1. The ends lost 7 bases at V and 4 bases at J; junction bases unmatched: 8. The CDR3 sequence is 14 residues long. Germline values: CDR1 SQVTM, CDR2 ANQGSEA. CDR3 nucleotides: TGCAGCGCTTTCACAGGGGGCGCAAATCAGCCCCAGCATTTT. Its translation: CSAFTGGANQPQHF. Combining the CDR3 with reference TRBV29-1 and TRBJ1-5 gives the whole variable domain SAVISQKPSRDICQRGTSLTIQCQVDSQVTMMFWYRQQPGQSLTLIATANQGSEATYESGFVIDKFPISRPNLTFSTLTVSNMSPEDSSIYLCSAFTGGANQPQHFGDGTRLSIL.

DNA of the CDR3: TGTGCCAGCAGCTTAAAGGGGACTTTTTACGAGCAGTACTTC. Protein product: CASSLKGTFYEQYF. The genes are TRBV7-2 and TRBJ2-7, with D tentatively TRBD2 (6 bases). The CDR3 consists of 14 residues. V lost 2 bases and J lost 4, with 12 bases in between. Germline V CDR1 and CDR2: SGHTA, FQGNSA.

The V gene is TRBV7-9, the J gene TRBJ2-7, with TRBD2 matching 7 bases. Germline V gene sequence: CDR1 SEHNR, CDR2 FQNEAQ (reference sequence). The V and J ends lost 3 bases and 7 bases, in that order; junction bases with no gene match: 3. The CDR3 runs to 12 residues. CDR3 region: CASSLGGREQYF. CDR3 nucleotides: TGTGCCAGCAGCTTGGGGGGGAGAGAGCAGTACTTC.

The chain links TRBV7-2 to TRBJ2-2, with D unresolved. CDR3 length equals 14 residues. CDR1 and CDR2 (germline): SGHTA, FQGNSA. V lost 5 bases and J lost 3, with 10 bases in between. The CDR3 loop is CASSPDSYTGELFF. In nucleotides, the CDR3 is TGTGCCAGCAGCCCAGACTCGTACACCGGGGAGCTGTTTTTT.

The chain has TRBV27 and TRBJ2-1, with a possible D match to TRBD1 (7 bases). Germline V gene data show CDR1 as MNHEY and CDR2 as SMNVEV (reference sequence). CDR3 size: 16 residues. V was pared by 3 bases and J by 0 bases, with 12 bases between. The CDR3 is CASSFQGGGSYNEQFF. The CDR3 DNA follows: TGTGCCAGCAGTTTCCAGGGGGGAGGCTCCTACAATGAGCAGTTCTTC.

The rearrangement joins TRBV28 to TRBJ2-5; maybe TRBD2 (6 bases). This CDR3 contains 15 residues. The V gene lost 6 bases and the J gene lost 5 bases, with 19 bases spanning the gap. CDR1 is MDHEN and CDR2 is SYDVKM in the germline V gene. In DNA, the CDR3 is TGTGCCAGCAGACCTGGAAGGGCGGGATGGGAGACCCAGTACTTC. As protein: CASRPGRAGWETQYF. Together with reference TRBV28 and TRBJ2-5, the CDR3 gives the full variable domain: DVKVTQSSRYLVKRTGEKVFLECVQDMDHENMFWYRQDPGLGLRLIYFSYDVKMKEKGDIPEGYSVSREKKERFSLILESASTNQTSMYLCASRPGRAGWETQYFGPGTRLLVL.